This T cell receptor beta chain came from a study of blood T cell repertoires in COVID-19. Background on the study: COVID-19 samples from acute and convalescent phases originated in the United States, Italy and Spain.

CDR1 SGHRS and CDR2 YFSETQ come from the germline V gene. The CDR3 contains 13 residues. The J segment lost 5 bases and the V segment lost 4 bases, leaving 5 bases of the junction unmatched. Profiled with immunoSEQ multiplex PCR; TCRdb holds only in-frame clones, not every one. Of 84,000 or so clones listed, approximately 81% are singletons. The origin of this receptor is a woman older than 75 with acute or convalescent COVID-19. The chain has TRBV5-1 and TRBJ1-1; TRBD1 agrees at 7 bases. Specimen: peripheral blood. The CDR3 here is CASSVTGYTEAFF. The DNA for the CDR3 is TGCGCCAGCAGCGTGACAGGGTATACTGAAGCTTTCTTT.